Many counts were recorded for the clone carrying this T cell receptor (beta chain). Its antigen is not known. This entry belongs to a study of regulatory T cells in long-lasting Graves disease. Regarding the study as a whole: Between persistent patients, thousands of public clonotypes were shared, exceeding the 950 to 1,000 shared between new patients.

Regarding time point: newly diagnosed GD, antithyroid drugs for less than 3 months. From RNA extracted from PBMCs, the TCR library was made. Roughly 9.5-milliliter peripheral blood samples went into EDTA tubes. Combining iRepertoire HTBI primers with Arm-PCR of CDR3 regions, the authors built TCR beta libraries. TCRdb called the multiplex PCR reads again in MiXCR, with one record for every CDR3 protein. The sample holds 360,000 or so distinct CDR3 sequences, over 9.5% seen once. Separately, the same data were catalogued under a study of T cells in Graves' hyperthyroidism and ophthalmopathy. That publication notes: Diagnostic decisions used clinical symptoms, serum thyroxine and TRAb, thyroid ultrasound and orbital computed tomography.

The material sequenced was peripheral blood mononuclear cells (PBMCs), taken at new diagnosis, from a patient treated with antithyroid drugs. This receptor was obtained from a woman aged 18-30 years with Graves disease.

CDR3 in amino acids: CASSQEPTYVNTEAFF. CDR3 nucleotides: TGCGCCAGCAGCCAAGAACCCACATACGTGAACACTGAAGCTTTCTTT. This sequence joins TRBV4-1 and TRBJ1-1, with D unclear. The V gene lost 0 bases and the J gene lost 0 bases, with 11 bases spanning the gap. Per germline, CDR1 MGHRA and CDR2 YSYEKL. The CDR3 contains 16 residues.